One sample yielded the 25 T cell receptor beta chains listed below, sequenced in a study of technical replicates of blood from a handful of donors. Sequencing was performed with immunoSEQ multiplex PCR; in TCRdb, only in-frame clones are kept and a portion is missing. The sample includes approximately 80,000 clones, 95% to 98% of them seen just once. The sample was T cells isolated from PBMCs. These receptors came from a human donor in good health.

The chain joins TRBV13 to TRBJ1-1; TRBD1 aligns across 9 bases. Germline assignment: CDR1 PRHDT and CDR2 FYEKMQ (reference sequence). The CDR3 extends over 15 amino acids. Germline trimming cut 4 bases from V and 0 bases from J; bases unmatched to any gene: 3. CDR3 loop: CASSSGQGLNTEAFF. As DNA, the CDR3 is TGTGCCAGCAGCTCGGGACAGGGTTTGAACACTGAAGCTTTCTTT.

The V call is TRBV7-2, the J call TRBJ2-7; TRBD1 matches 10 bases. Germline V gene data show CDR1 as SGHTA and CDR2 as FQGNSA. Trimming removed 0 bases from V and 2 bases from J; junction bases left unmatched: 4. The CDR3 sequence is 16 residues long. The DNA for the CDR3 is TGTGCCAGCAGCTTAGCCGCGGGACAGGGGCCCTACGAGCAGTACTTC. It is translated as CASSLAAGQGPYEQYF.

The J gene is TRBJ2-2, the V gene TRBV29-1; 8 bases align to TRBD1. The germline V gene encodes CDR1 SQVTM and CDR2 ANQGSEA. Trimming cost V 6 bases and J 1 base; bases outside gene matches: 1. CDR3 length: 13 amino acids. The CDR3 reads CSVGQVNTGELFF. The CDR3 DNA sequence: TGCAGCGTGGGACAGGTGAACACCGGGGAGCTGTTTTTT.

The chain uses TRBV18 and TRBJ2-7; a weak D match, TRBD1 (6 bases). The V end was cut by 6 bases, the J end by 6 bases, with 15 bases between. CDR1 is KGHSH, CDR2 LQKENI, per germline. This CDR3 spans 13 amino acids. CDR3 sequence reads: CASSIGDIREQYF. The CDR3 coding sequence is TGTGCCAGCTCCATAGGGGACATCCGCGAGCAGTACTTC. Full variable domain (missing parts from reference TRBV18 and TRBJ2-7): NAGVMQNPRHLVRRRGQEARLRCSPMKGHSHVYWYRQLPEEGLKFMVYLQKENIIDESGMPKERFSAEFPKEGPSILRIQQVVRGDSAAYFCASSIGDIREQYFGPGTRLTVT.

The V call is TRBV6-1, the J call TRBJ1-1; a possible D gene is TRBD1 (6 bases). Per germline, CDR1 MNHNS and CDR2 SASEGT. V gave up 7 bases and J gave up 4 bases, with 10 bases separating them. This CDR3 contains 12 residues. The CDR3, as DNA: TGTGCCAGCACTCGGGGGGCCACTGAAGCTTTCTTT. Translating gives CASTRGATEAFF.

The chain has TRBV4-1 and TRBJ1-5, with TRBD1 as a possible D gene (6 bases). The CDR3 sequence is 13 residues long. The V gene's germline CDR1 is MGHRA and CDR2 YSYEKL. Trimming removed 5 bases at V and 5 bases at J, with 10 bases between. The CDR3 reads CASSLQGYQPQHF. DNA for the CDR3: TGCGCCAGCAGCTTACAGGGTTATCAGCCCCAGCATTTT.

This clone was detected only a few times. The chain recombines TRBV4-1 with TRBJ2-5; 12 bases agree with TRBD2. The CDR3 is made up of 14 amino acids. In germline, CDR1 is MGHRA, CDR2 YSYEKL. The trim removed 6 bases at V and 5 bases at J, leaving 4 bases unmatched. The CDR3 bases are TGCGCCAGCAGTAGACTAGCGGGGGTTGAGACCCAGTACTTC. It codes for CASSRLAGVETQYF.

The chain joins TRBV10-1 to TRBJ2-1, with 8 bases aligning to TRBD1. Germline V gene lookup returns CDR1 WNHNN and CDR2 SYGVQD (reference sequence). The junction had 6 bases not matched to a gene; V was cut back by 4 bases and J by 4 bases. The CDR3 runs to 15 residues. CDR3 amino acids: CASSAGQGPYNEQFF. The DNA of the CDR3 is TGCGCCAGCAGTGCTGGACAGGGACCTTACAATGAGCAGTTCTTC.

V gene TRBV27 combines with J gene TRBJ1-5; possible D gene TRBD1, 6 bases. This CDR3 contains 19 residues. CDR1 is MNHEY, CDR2 SMNVEV, per germline (reference sequence). The V end was cut by 5 bases, the J end by 2 bases, with 25 bases between. The DNA of the CDR3 is TGTGCCAGCAGTCCACGCGGCAGGGGACCGTTTTTGGGCAATCAGCCCCAGCATTTT. It translates to CASSPRGRGPFLGNQPQHF.

The V call is TRBV11-2, the J call TRBJ1-5, with D maybe TRBD1 (6 bases). CDR1 is SGHAT and CDR2 is FQNNGV in the germline V gene. The CDR3 is 14 amino acids. With 5 bases removed from V and 6 bases from J, the gap between germline ends came to 14 bases. CDR3 in DNA: TGTGCCAGCAGCCGCACAGGGTCGGGTCAGCCCCAGCATTTT. Its translation: CASSRTGSGQPQHF.

CDR3 DNA sequence: TGCGCCAGCAGCTTGGGAGCGGGAGGGCCTAATGAGCAGTTCTTC. Translating gives CASSLGAGGPNEQFF. This chain connects TRBV5-1 to TRBJ2-1; 10 bases match TRBD2. V gave up 0 bases and J gave up 7 bases; unmatched junction bases: 4. This CDR3 region has 15 residues. CDR1 SGHRS and CDR2 YFSETQ come from the germline V gene.

V is TRBV27 and J is TRBJ2-1; 9 bases are shared with TRBD1. The germline V gene has CDR1 MNHEY and CDR2 SMNVEV (reference sequence). The CDR3 is 15 residues long. Trimming cost V 6 bases and J 6 bases; bases outside gene matches: 9. The CDR3 nucleotides are TGTGCCAGCAGCCCCGGGACAGGGTTAATCAATGAGCAGTTCTTC. Protein product: CASSPGTGLINEQFF.

The CDR3 coding sequence is TGTGCCAGCAGTTTTTACATTGGCAATCAGCCCCAGCATTTT. Residues: CASSFYIGNQPQHF. This rearrangement joins TRBV28 to TRBJ1-5; D is unresolved. CDR1 and CDR2 from the germline V gene are MDHEN and SYDVKM. The CDR3 covers 14 residues. V lost 3 bases and J lost 2, with 8 bases in between.

CDR3 loop: CASSELAGFTGELFF. In DNA form, the CDR3 reads TGTGCCAGCAGTGAACTAGCGGGATTCACCGGGGAGCTGTTTTTT. V usage is TRBV2 and J usage is TRBJ2-2, with 9 bases matching TRBD2. The ends lost 2 bases at V and 4 bases at J; junction bases unmatched: 2. CDR3 length equals 15 residues. CDR1 SNHLY and CDR2 FYNNEI come from the germline V gene.

The chain is built from TRBV20-1 and TRBJ1-1; tentatively, D is TRBD1 (6 bases). Per germline, CDR1 DFQATT and CDR2 SNEGSKA (reference sequence). V dropped 4 bases and J dropped 10 bases, with 10 bases sitting between them. The CDR3 is 10 amino acids. The CDR3: CSATGEGAFF. The CDR3, as DNA: TGCAGTGCTACAGGGGAAGGAGCTTTCTTT.

V usage is TRBV18 and J usage is TRBJ2-1; perhaps TRBD1 as D (6 bases). V was clipped by 8 bases and J by 9 bases, with 23 bases between them. CDR1 and CDR2 (germline): KGHSH, LQKENI. This CDR3 contains 15 residues. CDR3 in amino acids: CASRGPDSRGSEQFF. CDR3 DNA sequence: TGTGCCAGCCGAGGTCCGGACTCCAGGGGCAGTGAGCAGTTCTTC.

The gene calls are TRBV9 and TRBJ1-2; no clear D gene. The CDR3 loop spans 15 amino acids. V was shortened by 2 bases and J by 5 bases, with 16 bases between the two germline ends. The germline CDR1 and CDR2 sequences are SGDLS and YYNGEE. CDR3 residues: CASSVDSGDGYGYTF. The CDR3 region has the DNA TGTGCCAGCAGCGTGGATTCGGGTGATGGTTATGGCTACACCTTC.

This chain links TRBV4-1 with TRBJ2-7; 8 positions match TRBD1. The CDR3 has 15 amino acids. J gave up 2 bases and V 3 bases, and 6 bases lay outside the gene matches. CDR1 and CDR2 (germline): MGHRA, YSYEKL. The CDR3 protein is CASSQRQGTPYEQYF. CDR3 DNA: TGCGCCAGCAGCCAGCGACAGGGGACCCCCTACGAGCAGTACTTC.

CDR3 nucleotides: TGTGCCAGCAGTTTCGACTCTTCCAAGCAGTTCTTC. Its translation: CASSFDSSKQFF. The rearrangement links TRBV28 to TRBJ2-1; D gene ambiguous. Deletions cut 3 bases from V and 11 bases from J, with 11 bases between. CDR1 is MDHEN, CDR2 SYDVKM, per germline. The CDR3 has 12 amino acids.

The J gene is TRBJ2-3, the V gene TRBV5-6; TRBD2 is a possible D gene (6 bases). Germline V gene data show CDR1 as SGHDT and CDR2 as YYEEEE. The CDR3 consists of 18 residues. V was pared by 0 bases and J by 2 bases, with 19 bases between. This CDR3 reads CASSLEPFPGAFTDTQYF. In DNA, the CDR3 is TGTGCCAGCAGCTTGGAGCCCTTTCCGGGAGCCTTCACAGATACGCAGTATTTT.

In its sample, this clone was seen once. V usage is TRBV6-5 and J usage is TRBJ2-3; 7 positions match TRBD1. This CDR3 is built from 16 residues. Germline V gives CDR1 MNHEY, CDR2 SVGAGI. After removal of 4 bases from V and 7 bases from J, the junction contained 14 bases not matched to a gene. The CDR3 sequence: CASSSTGKGASNTQYF. For the CDR3, the DNA is TGTGCCAGCAGTTCAACAGGGAAGGGGGCATCCAATACGCAGTATTTT.

The rearrangement uses TRBV9 and TRBJ2-7, with 9 bases that match TRBD1. Trimming at V came to 0 bases and at J to 4 bases, leaving 2 bases not matched to a gene. This CDR3 contains 14 residues. Germline V gene data show CDR1 as SGDLS and CDR2 as YYNGEE. The CDR3 DNA is TGTGCCAGCAGCGTAGGACAGGGGGGGTACGAGCAGTACTTC. It encodes CASSVGQGGYEQYF. Together with reference TRBV9 and TRBJ2-7, the CDR3 gives the full variable domain: DSGVTQTPKHLITATGQRVTLRCSPRSGDLSVYWYQQSLDQGLQFLIQYYNGEERAKGNILERFSAQQFPDLHSELNLSSLELGDSALYFCASSVGQGGYEQYFGPGTRLTVT.

V usage is TRBV7-3 and J usage is TRBJ1-1; D ambiguous. Germline values: CDR1 SGHTA, CDR2 FQGTGA. The CDR3 runs 11 residues. Trimming removed 8 bases from V and 11 bases from J, with 15 bases in between. The CDR3 nucleotides read TGTGCCAGCGGCCGACCGCCGAGGGCTTTCTTT. It yields the protein CASGRPPRAFF.

The chain recombines TRBV6-5 with TRBJ1-1; D not certain. Trimming took 5 bases from V and 1 from J, leaving 8 bases between them. CDR1 and CDR2 (germline): MNHEY, SVGAGI. The CDR3 covers 13 residues. In DNA, the CDR3 is TGTGCCAGCAGTCTCGGGGAGAACACTGAAGCTTTCTTT. Its protein is CASSLGENTEAFF.

The genes are TRBV27 and TRBJ2-7, with a tentative D call TRBD2 (7 bases). The CDR3 loop spans 15 amino acids. Trimming removed 3 bases at V and 2 bases at J, with 14 bases between. Germline-derived CDR1 and CDR2 are MNHEY and SMNVEV (reference sequence). The CDR3 protein is CASSLRGGGPYEQYF. The CDR3 coding sequence is TGTGCCAGCAGTTTGCGGGGAGGGGGACCCTACGAGCAGTACTTC.